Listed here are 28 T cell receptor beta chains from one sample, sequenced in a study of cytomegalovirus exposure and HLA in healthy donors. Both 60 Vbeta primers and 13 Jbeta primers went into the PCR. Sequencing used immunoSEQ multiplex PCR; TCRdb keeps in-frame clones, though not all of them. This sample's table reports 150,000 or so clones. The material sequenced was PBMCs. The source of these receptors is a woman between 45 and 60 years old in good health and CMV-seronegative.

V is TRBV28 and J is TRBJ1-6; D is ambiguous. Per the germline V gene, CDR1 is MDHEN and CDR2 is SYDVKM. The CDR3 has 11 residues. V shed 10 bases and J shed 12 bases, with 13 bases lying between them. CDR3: CATSREGPLHF. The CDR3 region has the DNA TGTGCCACCTCCCGAGAGGGACCCCTCCACTTT.

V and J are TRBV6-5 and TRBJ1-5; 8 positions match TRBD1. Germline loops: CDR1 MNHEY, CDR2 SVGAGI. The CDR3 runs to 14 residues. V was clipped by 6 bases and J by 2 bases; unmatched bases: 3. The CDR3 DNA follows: TGTGCCAGCAGCGCGGGACAGGGCAATCAGCCCCAGCATTTT. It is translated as CASSAGQGNQPQHF.

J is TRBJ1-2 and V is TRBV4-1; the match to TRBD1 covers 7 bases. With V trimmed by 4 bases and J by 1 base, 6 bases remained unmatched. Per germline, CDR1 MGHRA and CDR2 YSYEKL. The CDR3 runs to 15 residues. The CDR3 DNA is TGCGCCAGCAGCCGAACAGGGGATAATAACTATGGCTACACCTTC. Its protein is CASSRTGDNNYGYTF.

CDR3 protein: CASSVTARDIQYF. CDR3 nucleotide sequence: TGTGCCAGCAGCGTAACAGCCAGGGACATTCAGTACTTC. The chain couples TRBV9 to TRBJ2-4, with D perhaps TRBD1 (5 bases). The CDR3 runs 13 residues. Trimming cost V 1 base and J 8 bases, with 10 bases left between them. From germline, CDR1 is SGDLS and CDR2 YYNGEE.

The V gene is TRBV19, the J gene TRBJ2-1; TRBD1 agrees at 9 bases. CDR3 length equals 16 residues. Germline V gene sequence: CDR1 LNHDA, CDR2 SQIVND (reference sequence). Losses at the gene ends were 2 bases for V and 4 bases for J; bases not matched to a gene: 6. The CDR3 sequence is CASSIPTGGLYNEQFF. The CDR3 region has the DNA TGTGCCAGTAGTATACCGACAGGGGGGTTATACAATGAGCAGTTCTTC.

The CDR3 DNA follows: TGCGCCAGCAGCTTGCCGGGGGGCGGCGGCTACACCTTC. As protein: CASSLPGGGGYTF. The genes are TRBV5-1 and TRBJ1-2, with D possibly being TRBD1 (6 bases). Trimming removed 1 base at V and 8 bases at J, with 12 bases between. Germline V gene sequence: CDR1 SGHRS, CDR2 YFSETQ. The CDR3 has 13 amino acids. Together with reference TRBV5-1 and TRBJ1-2, the CDR3 gives the full variable domain: KAGVTQTPRYLIKTRGQQVTLSCSPISGHRSVSWYQQTPGQGLQFLFEYFSETQRNKGNFPGRFSGRQFSNSRSEMNVSTLELGDSALYLCASSLPGGGGYTFGSGTRLTVV.

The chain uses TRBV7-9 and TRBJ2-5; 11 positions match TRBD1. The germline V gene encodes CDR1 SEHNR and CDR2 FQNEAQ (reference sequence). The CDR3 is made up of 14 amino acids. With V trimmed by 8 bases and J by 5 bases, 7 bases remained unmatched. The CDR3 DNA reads TGTGCCAGCGGACAGGGGGCTGAGAGGGAGACCCAGTACTTC. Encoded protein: CASGQGAERETQYF.

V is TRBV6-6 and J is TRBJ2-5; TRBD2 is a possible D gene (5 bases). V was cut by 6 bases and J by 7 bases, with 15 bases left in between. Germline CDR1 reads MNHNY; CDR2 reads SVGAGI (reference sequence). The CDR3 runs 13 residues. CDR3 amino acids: CASREGHSGTQYF. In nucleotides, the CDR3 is TGTGCCAGCAGAGAGGGCCATTCGGGGACCCAGTACTTC.

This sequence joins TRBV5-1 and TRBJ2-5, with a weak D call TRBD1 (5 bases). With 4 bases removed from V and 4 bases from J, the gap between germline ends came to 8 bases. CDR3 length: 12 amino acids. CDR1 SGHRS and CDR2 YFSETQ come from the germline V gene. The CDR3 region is CASSPQGETQYF. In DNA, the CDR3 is TGCGCCAGCAGCCCTCAGGGAGAGACCCAGTACTTC.

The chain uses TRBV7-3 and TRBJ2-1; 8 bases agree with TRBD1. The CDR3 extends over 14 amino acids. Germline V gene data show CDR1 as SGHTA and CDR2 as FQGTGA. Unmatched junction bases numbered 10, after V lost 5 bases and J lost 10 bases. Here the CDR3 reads CASSVGQGPGEQFF. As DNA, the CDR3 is TGTGCCAGCAGCGTCGGACAGGGACCTGGGGAGCAGTTCTTC.

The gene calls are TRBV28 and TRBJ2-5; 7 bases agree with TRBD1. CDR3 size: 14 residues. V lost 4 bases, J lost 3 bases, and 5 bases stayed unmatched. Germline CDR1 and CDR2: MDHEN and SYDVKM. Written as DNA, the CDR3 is TGTGCCAGCAGTTCCCCTACAGGGGAAGAGACCCAGTACTTC. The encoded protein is CASSSPTGEETQYF.

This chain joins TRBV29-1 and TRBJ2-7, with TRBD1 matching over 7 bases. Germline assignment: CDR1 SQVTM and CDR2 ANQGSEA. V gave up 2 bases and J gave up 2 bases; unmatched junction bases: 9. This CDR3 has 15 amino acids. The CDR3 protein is CSVETPGQGAYEQYF. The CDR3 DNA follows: TGCAGCGTTGAAACTCCAGGGCAGGGGGCCTACGAGCAGTACTTC.

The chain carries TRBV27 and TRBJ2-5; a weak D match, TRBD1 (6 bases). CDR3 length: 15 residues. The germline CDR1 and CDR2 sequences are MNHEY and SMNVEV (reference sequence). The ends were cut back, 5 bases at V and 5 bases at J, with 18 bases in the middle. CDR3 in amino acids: CASSKTGKRRETQYF. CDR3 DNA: TGTGCCAGCAGTAAGACAGGCAAGAGGAGGGAGACCCAGTACTTC.

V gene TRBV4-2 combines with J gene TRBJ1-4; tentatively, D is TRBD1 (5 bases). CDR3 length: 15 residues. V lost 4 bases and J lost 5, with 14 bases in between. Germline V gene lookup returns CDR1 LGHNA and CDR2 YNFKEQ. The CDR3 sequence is CASSLPTALNEKLFF. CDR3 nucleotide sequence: TGTGCCAGCAGCCTACCGACAGCTTTAAATGAAAAACTGTTTTTT.

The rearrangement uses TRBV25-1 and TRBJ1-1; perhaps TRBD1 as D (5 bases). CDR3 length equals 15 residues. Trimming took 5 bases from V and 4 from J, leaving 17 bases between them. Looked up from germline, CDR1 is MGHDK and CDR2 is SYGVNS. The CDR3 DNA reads TGTGCCAGCAGTACACCAGGGTGGTTGGCCACTGAAGCTTTCTTT. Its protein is CASSTPGWLATEAFF.

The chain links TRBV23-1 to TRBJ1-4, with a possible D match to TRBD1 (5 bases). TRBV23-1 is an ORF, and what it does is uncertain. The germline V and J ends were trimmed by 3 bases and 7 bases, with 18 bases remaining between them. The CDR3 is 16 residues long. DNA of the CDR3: TGCGCCAGCAGTCACCCCCGGACGTTTAGGGGTGAAAAACTGTTTTTT. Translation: CASSHPRTFRGEKLFF.

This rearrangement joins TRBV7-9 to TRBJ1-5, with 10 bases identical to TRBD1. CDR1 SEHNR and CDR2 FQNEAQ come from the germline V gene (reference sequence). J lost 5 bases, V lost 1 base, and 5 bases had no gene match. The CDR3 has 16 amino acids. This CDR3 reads CASSLESGQGDQPQHF. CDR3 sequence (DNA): TGTGCCAGCAGCTTAGAAAGCGGACAGGGGGATCAGCCCCAGCATTTT. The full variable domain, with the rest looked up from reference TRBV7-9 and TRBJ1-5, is DTGVSQNPRHKITKRGQNVTFRCDPISEHNRLYWYRQTLGQGPEFLTYFQNEAQLEKSRLLSDRFSAERPKGSFSTLEIQRTEQGDSAMYLCASSLESGQGDQPQHFGDGTRLSIL.

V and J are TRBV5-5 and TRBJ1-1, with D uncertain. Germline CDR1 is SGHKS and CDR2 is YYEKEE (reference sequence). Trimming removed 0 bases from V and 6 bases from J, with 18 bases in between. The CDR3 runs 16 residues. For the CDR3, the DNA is TGTGCCAGCAGCTTGGCCGGGAGGCCATTGGGCGCTGAAGCTTTCTTT. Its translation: CASSLAGRPLGAEAFF.

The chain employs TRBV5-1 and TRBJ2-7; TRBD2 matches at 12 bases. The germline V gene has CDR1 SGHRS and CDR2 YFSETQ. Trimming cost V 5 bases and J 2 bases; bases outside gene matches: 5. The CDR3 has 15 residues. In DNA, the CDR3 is TGCGCCAGCAGGCCCCTAGCGGGGGGGCCCTACGAGCAGTACTTC. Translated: CASRPLAGGPYEQYF.

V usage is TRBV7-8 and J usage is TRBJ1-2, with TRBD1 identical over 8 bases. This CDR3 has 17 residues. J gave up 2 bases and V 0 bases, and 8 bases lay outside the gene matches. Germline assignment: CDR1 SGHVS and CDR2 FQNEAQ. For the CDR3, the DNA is TGTGCCAGCAGCTTAGCGGTGGGCAGGGGGCAGAACTATGGCTACACCTTC. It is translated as CASSLAVGRGQNYGYTF.

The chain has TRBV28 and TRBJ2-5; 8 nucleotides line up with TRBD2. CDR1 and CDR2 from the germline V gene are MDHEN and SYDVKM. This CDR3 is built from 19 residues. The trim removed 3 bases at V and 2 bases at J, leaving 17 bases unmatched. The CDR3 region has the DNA TGTGCCAGCAGTTTCCCCTCCCGGGGGCGGGGGGTTGAGCAAGAGACCCAGTACTTC. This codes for CASSFPSRGRGVEQETQYF.

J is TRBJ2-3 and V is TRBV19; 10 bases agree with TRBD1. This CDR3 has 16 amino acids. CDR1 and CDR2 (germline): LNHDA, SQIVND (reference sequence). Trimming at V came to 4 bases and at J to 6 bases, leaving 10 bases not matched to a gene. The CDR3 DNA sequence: TGTGCCAGTAGTAGCAAGGGACAGGGGACCGGCGATACGCAGTATTTT. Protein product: CASSSKGQGTGDTQYF. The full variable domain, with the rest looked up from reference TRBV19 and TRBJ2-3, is DGGITQSPKYLFRKEGQNVTLSCEQNLNHDAMYWYRQDPGQGLRLIYYSQIVNDFQKGDIAEGYSVSREKKESFPLTVTSAQKNPTAFYLCASSSKGQGTGDTQYFGPGTRLTVL.

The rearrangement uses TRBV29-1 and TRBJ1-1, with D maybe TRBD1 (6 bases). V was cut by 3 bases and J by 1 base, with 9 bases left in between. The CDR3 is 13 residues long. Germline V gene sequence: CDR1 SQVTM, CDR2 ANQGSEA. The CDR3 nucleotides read TGCAGCGTTGAGGACAGCCAGAACACTGAAGCTTTCTTT. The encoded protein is CSVEDSQNTEAFF.

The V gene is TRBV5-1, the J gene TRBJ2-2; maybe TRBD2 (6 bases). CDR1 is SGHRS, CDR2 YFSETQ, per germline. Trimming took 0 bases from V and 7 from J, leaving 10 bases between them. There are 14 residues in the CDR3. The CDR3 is CASSLDLGGGELFF. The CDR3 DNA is TGCGCCAGCAGCTTGGATCTCGGGGGCGGGGAGCTGTTTTTT.

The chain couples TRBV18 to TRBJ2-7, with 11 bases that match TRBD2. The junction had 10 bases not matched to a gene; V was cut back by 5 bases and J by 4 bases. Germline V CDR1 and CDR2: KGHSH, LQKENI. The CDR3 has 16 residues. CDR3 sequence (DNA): TGTGCCAGCTCATTACTAGCGGGGGATGCCCATTACGAGCAGTACTTC. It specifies CASSLLAGDAHYEQYF.

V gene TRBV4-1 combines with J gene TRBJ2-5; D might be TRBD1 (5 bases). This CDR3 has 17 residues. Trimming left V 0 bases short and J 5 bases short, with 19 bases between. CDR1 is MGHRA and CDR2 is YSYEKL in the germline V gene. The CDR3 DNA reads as TGCGCCAGCAGCCAAGAGGGGCACCGTTTTAGTGGGGAGACCCAGTACTTC. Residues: CASSQEGHRFSGETQYF.

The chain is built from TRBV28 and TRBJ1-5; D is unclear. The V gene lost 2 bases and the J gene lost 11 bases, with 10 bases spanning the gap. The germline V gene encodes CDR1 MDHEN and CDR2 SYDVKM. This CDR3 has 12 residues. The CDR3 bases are TGTGCCAGCAGTTTAGTCCCCCGGGCCCAGCATTTT. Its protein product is CASSLVPRAQHF.

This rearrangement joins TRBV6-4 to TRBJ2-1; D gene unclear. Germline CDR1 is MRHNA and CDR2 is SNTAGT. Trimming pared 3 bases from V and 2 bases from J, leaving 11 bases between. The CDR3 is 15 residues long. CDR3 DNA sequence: TGTGCCAGCAGTGATCAGGCCGCCACCTACAATGAGCAGTTCTTC. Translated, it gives CASSDQAATYNEQFF.